The source of this TCR beta chain is a study of healthy donors' naive CD4 and CD8 T cells. The CDR3 is 15 residues long. Germline-derived CDR1 and CDR2 are MNHEY and SVGAGI. V was trimmed by 2 bases and J by 3 bases, leaving 13 bases between them. This clonotype was seen only a few times. TCR libraries were built from 450 to 650 ng of total RNA by linear amplification. Each CDR3 protein is one row after TCRdb ran MiXCR on the reads. The table shows around 180,000 distinct CDR3 sequences, with around 80% occurring only once. Sequenced material: naive CD4+ and CD8+ T cells sorted from blood, pooled from several donors. This chain links TRBV6-5 with TRBJ1-2, with a weak D call TRBD1 (5 bases). This clonotype was obtained from a pool of human donors in good health; the sample pools cells from several healthy donors. This chain's CDR3 is CASSYLPGRDYGYTF. For the CDR3, the DNA is TGTGCCAGCAGTTACCTCCCAGGGAGGGACTATGGCTACACCTTC.